The entry below gives a single T cell receptor (beta chain) sequence along with its context. Authors' data handling: Reference gene primers were amplified, and this amplification served to estimate nucleated cell counts. Sequencing was performed with immunoSEQ multiplex PCR; in TCRdb, only in-frame clones are kept and a portion is missing. V and J calls and clone size follow that table, whereas D and trimming were derived from the DNA. The sample has roughly 190,000 clones, around 83% seen once. This entry is derived from a study of blood T cell repertoires in COVID-19. Trimming left V 8 bases short and J 0 bases short, with 11 bases between. Germline V lookup: CDR1 SNHLY, CDR2 FYNNEI. This CDR3 spans 13 amino acids.

Sample: peripheral blood. The sequence was obtained from a woman between 40 and 55 years old with acute or convalescent COVID-19. This chain connects TRBV2 to TRBJ2-7, with D possibly being TRBD1 (6 bases). The DNA of the CDR3 is TGTGCCAGCTGTGGGGGCTCCTCCTACGAGCAGTACTTC. It is translated as CASCGGSSYEQYF. Supplemented by reference TRBV2 and TRBJ2-7, the full variable domain reads EPEVTQTPSHQVTQMGQEVILRCVPISNHLYFYWYRQILGQKVEFLVSFYNNEISEKSEIFDDQFSVERPDGSNFTLKIRSTKLEDSAMYFCASCGGSSYEQYFGPGTRLTVT.